A single sample gave rise to the 21 T cell receptor beta chains below, sequenced in a study of vaccination effects on CD4 cells after COVID-19. No antigens are known for them. The protocol was immunoSEQ multiplex PCR, while the TCRdb copy is restricted to in-frame clones and leaves out a portion. The table has tens of thousands of clones, 65% to 90% seen once; the top ten hold 2.4%. Antigen-specific CD4+ T cells were expanded with viral peptide pools in the ViraFEST assay before sequencing. Following an approximately eleven-day culture, CD4+ T cells were purified. This specimen was CD4+ T cells from PBMCs cultured with HCoV-229E spike peptides, taken before COVID-19 vaccination. Receptors originate from a human donor who received a COVID-19 vaccine.

The rearrangement joins TRBV24-1 to TRBJ2-3; 7 nucleotides match TRBD2. J lost 4 bases, V lost 5 bases, and 5 bases had no gene match. CDR1 is KGHDR and CDR2 is SFDVKD in the germline V gene. The CDR3 loop spans 14 amino acids. The CDR3 nucleotides are TGTGCCACCAGTGCGTATGGGGGGGCAGATACGCAGTATTTT. Amino acids: CATSAYGGADTQYF.

This clone has more than one count but fewer than ten. The chain links TRBV27 to TRBJ1-6, with a possible D match to TRBD1 (5 bases). Germline V gene lookup returns CDR1 MNHEY and CDR2 SMNVEV (reference sequence). The CDR3 totals 13 residues. With 7 bases removed from V and 7 bases from J, the gap between germline ends came to 11 bases. The CDR3 DNA sequence: TGTGCCAGCAAAGGTCGGGGGAATTCACCCCTCCACTTT. Its translation: CASKGRGNSPLHF.

The CDR3 nucleotides read TGTGCCTCGCACGGGACAGGGGGTTTCAATCAGCCCCAGCATTTT. Its protein product is CASHGTGGFNQPQHF. The chain carries TRBV10-3 and TRBJ1-5, with 11 bases lining up with TRBD1. Germline loops: CDR1 ENHRY, CDR2 SYGVKD. The CDR3 length is 15 residues. Trimming at V came to 11 bases and at J to 3 bases, leaving 9 bases not matched to a gene.

The chain links TRBV6-5 to TRBJ1-1; 11 nucleotides agree with TRBD1. Germline V gene data show CDR1 as MNHEY and CDR2 as SVGAGI. V dropped 5 bases and J dropped 7; count of bases not matched to a gene: 9. CDR3 length equals 15 residues. CDR3 sequence reads: CASSLPGQGANEAFF. CDR3 DNA sequence: TGTGCCAGCAGTCTCCCAGGACAGGGGGCAAATGAAGCTTTCTTT.

This sequence joins TRBV3-1 (or the pseudogene TRBV3-2) and TRBJ2-7; 7 positions match TRBD2. With 3 bases clipped from V and 2 bases from J, the junction kept 7 bases outside the gene matches. CDR1 and CDR2 (germline): LGHDT, YNNKEL (reference sequence). This CDR3 spans 15 amino acids. CDR3: CASSQGLRGPYEQYV. CDR3 sequence (DNA): TGTGCCAGCAGCCAGGGACTAAGGGGTCCCTACGAGCAGTACGTC.

The V gene is TRBV4-3, the J gene TRBJ1-1; D is perhaps TRBD1 (5 bases). V dropped 6 bases and J dropped 0 bases, with 8 bases sitting between them. Germline V CDR1 and CDR2: LGHNA, YSLEER. This CDR3 has 13 amino acids. The CDR3 region has the DNA TGCGCCAGCAGACGGGACGTGAACACTGAAGCTTTCTTT. This sequence encodes CASRRDVNTEAFF.

The chain carries TRBV30 and TRBJ2-1; 7 bases map to TRBD2. CDR1 and CDR2 (germline): GTSNPN, SVGIG (reference sequence). The CDR3 is 14 residues long. V trimming: 3 bases; J trimming: 1 base; junction bases outside the gene matches: 3. The CDR3 DNA is TGTGCCTGGAGACCTAGCGGTTCCTACAATGAGCAGTTCTTC. This translates into CAWRPSGSYNEQFF.

This chain links TRBV6-1 with TRBJ1-1; 8 positions match TRBD1. The CDR3 covers 15 residues. CDR1 is MNHNS and CDR2 is SASEGT in the germline V gene. Germline trimming cut 3 bases from V and 1 base from J; bases unmatched to any gene: 4. This CDR3 reads CASSDAGQANTEAFF. DNA of the CDR3: TGTGCCAGCAGTGACGCGGGACAGGCGAACACTGAAGCTTTCTTT.

This rearrangement joins TRBV4-2 to TRBJ2-6; maybe TRBD2 (5 bases). Germline CDR1 and CDR2: LGHNA and YNFKEQ. The CDR3 loop spans 15 amino acids. With 9 bases removed from V and 2 bases from J, the gap between germline ends came to 14 bases. The CDR3, as DNA: TGTGCCAGTAGCGCGAACCCCCCTGGGGCCAACGTCCTGACTTTC. It specifies CASSANPPGANVLTF.

The V gene is TRBV11-2, the J gene TRBJ2-7; D may be TRBD1 (6 bases). Germline V CDR1 and CDR2: SGHAT, FQNNGV. V lost 5 bases, J lost 3 bases, and 14 bases lay in between. The CDR3 is 14 residues long. The CDR3, as DNA: TGTGCCAGCAGCAGGACAGAAATTAGCTACGAGCAGTACGTC. Its translation: CASSRTEISYEQYV.

V is TRBV6-6 and J is TRBJ1-1, with D perhaps matching TRBD1 (5 bases). This CDR3 is built from 15 residues. The germline V and J ends were trimmed by 6 bases and 5 bases, with 19 bases remaining between them. The germline CDR1 and CDR2 sequences are MNHNY and SVGAGI (reference sequence). CDR3 sequence (DNA): TGTGCCAGCAGCCCCTCGGGGCAGGTTCGAACTGAAGCTTTCTTT. It encodes CASSPSGQVRTEAFF.

This clone was observed a few times. This chain joins TRBV7-9 and TRBJ2-7; maybe TRBD2 (5 bases). The germline V gene has CDR1 SEHNR and CDR2 FQNEAQ (reference sequence). This CDR3 region has 15 residues. Trimming removed 3 bases from V and 3 bases from J, with 15 bases in between. The CDR3 protein is CASSLSGPLFYEQYV. The CDR3 nucleotides are TGTGCCAGCAGCTTGAGCGGCCCCCTCTTCTACGAGCAGTACGTC.

This clone was recorded a few times. This chain links TRBV15 with TRBJ1-3; 8 bases line up with TRBD1. Trimming cost V 3 bases and J 2 bases; bases outside gene matches: 3. This CDR3 has 15 amino acids. Per the germline V gene, CDR1 is LNHNV and CDR2 is YYDKDF (reference sequence). For the CDR3, the DNA is TGTGCCACCAGCAGGCAGGGGGCGACTGGAAACACCATATATTTT. Its translation is CATSRQGATGNTIYF.

The chain carries TRBV2 and TRBJ1-1, with D hard to call. The V gene lost 7 bases and the J gene lost 1 base, with 10 bases spanning the gap. The length of the CDR3 is 13 residues. In germline, CDR1 is SNHLY, CDR2 FYNNEI. The CDR3 loop is CASKGSENTEAFF. The CDR3 DNA follows: TGTGCCAGCAAAGGGTCGGAGAACACTGAAGCTTTCTTT.

The rearrangement links TRBV6-2 or TRBV6-3 to TRBJ1-2, with 7 bases aligning to TRBD1. Germline V lookup: CDR1 MNHEY, CDR2 SVGEGT. Germline trimming cut 4 bases from V and 6 bases from J; bases unmatched to any gene: 5. CDR3 size: 13 residues. The CDR3 region has the DNA TGTGCCAGCAGTTTCACAGGGGAGGATGGCTACACCTTC. Translation gives CASSFTGEDGYTF.

CDR3 region: CAWTKSPNYGYTF. CDR3 in DNA: TGTGCCTGGACTAAGAGCCCTAACTATGGCTACACCTTC. The rearrangement uses TRBV30 and TRBJ1-2, with unresolved D. Germline V gene data show CDR1 as GTSNPN and CDR2 as SVGIG (reference sequence). The CDR3 is 13 residues long. With 4 bases removed from V and 0 bases from J, the gap between germline ends came to 9 bases.

This clone was counted a single time. V and J are TRBV29-1 and TRBJ1-1; unclear D gene. Germline V gene lookup returns CDR1 SQVTM and CDR2 ANQGSEA. V lost 7 bases and J lost 4, with 13 bases in between. The CDR3 spans 12 residues. The CDR3 nucleotides are TGCAGCGGCACTAGGGAGAGCACTGAAGCTTTCTTT. This codes for CSGTRESTEAFF.

The chain couples TRBV3-1 (or the pseudogene TRBV3-2) to TRBJ2-5; perhaps TRBD1 as D (6 bases). Germline CDR1 LGHDT, CDR2 YNNKEL (reference sequence). Trimming pared 3 bases from V and 1 base from J, leaving 15 bases between. This CDR3 has 16 residues. As DNA, the CDR3 is TGTGCCAGCAGCCACCGCAGGGGAAGGTCCCAAGAGACCCAGTACTTC. Translation gives CASSHRRGRSQETQYF.

The gene calls are TRBV9 and TRBJ1-5; D uncertain. Trimming cost V 3 bases and J 1 base, with 8 bases left between them. The CDR3 spans 14 residues. Germline V lookup: CDR1 SGDLS, CDR2 YYNGEE. CDR3 loop: CASSADTSNQPQHF. For the CDR3, the DNA is TGTGCCAGCAGCGCCGACACGAGCAATCAGCCCCAGCATTTT.

The chain carries TRBV7-9 and TRBJ1-4; a weak D match, TRBD1 (6 bases). This CDR3 has 15 residues. The V end was cut by 5 bases, the J end by 0 bases, with 10 bases between. Germline values: CDR1 SEHNR, CDR2 FQNEAQ (reference sequence). The DNA of the CDR3 is TGTGCCAGCAGCGCCGGGACAACAACTAATGAAAAACTGTTTTTT. Its translation: CASSAGTTTNEKLFF. Based on the CDR3 plus reference TRBV7-9 and TRBJ1-4, the full variable domain is DTGVSQNPRHKITKRGQNVTFRCDPISEHNRLYWYRQTLGQGPEFLTYFQNEAQLEKSRLLSDRFSAERPKGSFSTLEIQRTEQGDSAMYLCASSAGTTTNEKLFFGSGTQLSVL.

This rearrangement joins TRBV12-5 to TRBJ1-2, with a weak D call TRBD1 (6 bases). Trimming removed 1 base at V and 6 bases at J, with 12 bases between. Germline CDR1 reads LGHNT; CDR2 reads FRNRAP. There are 14 residues in the CDR3. This chain's CDR3 is CASGLDSGEHGYTF. CDR3 nucleotide sequence: TGTGCTAGTGGTTTGGACTCAGGGGAACATGGCTACACCTTC. Variable domain in full (rest from reference TRBV12-5 and TRBJ1-2): DARVTQTPRHKVTEMGQEVTMRCQPILGHNTVFWYRQTMMQGLELLAYFRNRAPLDDSGMPKDRFSAEMPDATLATLKIQPSEPRDSAVYFCASGLDSGEHGYTFGSGTRLTVV.